Below, one T cell receptor (beta chain) is given with its context. What it binds is unknown. After removal of 6 bases from V and 0 bases from J, the junction contained 7 bases not matched to a gene. Germline V gene lookup returns CDR1 MNHEY and CDR2 SMNVEV (reference sequence). The CDR3 totals 16 residues. The sample is drawn from a study of CD8 T cells in ankylosing spondylitis. The study, taken as a whole, reports: Ankylosing spondylitis blood appeared to carry a characteristic TCR beta motif of under ten highly homologous variants.

TCRdb used MiXCR to reprocess the 5' RACE reads, holding one entry per CDR3 protein. Among 130,000 or so distinct CDR3 sequences listed, 17% were seen once. The specimen was blood, either unsorted or a sorted T cell fraction (not recorded which). The V and J genes are TRBV27 and TRBJ2-7; 11 bases map to TRBD2. The receptor was derived from a male donor with ankylosing spondylitis. Written as DNA, the CDR3 is TGTGCCAGCAGGGCACTAGCGGGAGTCACCTCCTACGAGCAGTACTTC. It yields the protein CASRALAGVTSYEQYF.